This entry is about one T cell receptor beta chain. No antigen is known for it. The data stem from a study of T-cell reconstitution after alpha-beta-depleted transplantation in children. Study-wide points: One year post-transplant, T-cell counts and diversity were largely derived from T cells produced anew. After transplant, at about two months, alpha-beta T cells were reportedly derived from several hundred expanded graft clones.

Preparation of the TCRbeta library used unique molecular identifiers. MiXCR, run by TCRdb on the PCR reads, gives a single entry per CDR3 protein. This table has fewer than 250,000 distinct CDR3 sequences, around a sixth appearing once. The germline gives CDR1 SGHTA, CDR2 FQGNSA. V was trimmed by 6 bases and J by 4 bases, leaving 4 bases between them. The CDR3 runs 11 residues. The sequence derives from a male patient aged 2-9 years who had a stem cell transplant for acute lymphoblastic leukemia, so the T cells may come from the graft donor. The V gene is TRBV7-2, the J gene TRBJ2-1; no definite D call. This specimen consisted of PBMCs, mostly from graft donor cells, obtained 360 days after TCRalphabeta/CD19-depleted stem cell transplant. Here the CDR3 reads CASRNYNEQFF. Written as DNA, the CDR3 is TGTGCCAGCAGAAATTACAATGAGCAGTTCTTC.